This is a list of T cell receptor beta chains from one sample in a study of CD8+ T cells in alopecia areata. Only in-frame clones appear in the TCRdb table, and some are missing; sequencing was by immunoSEQ multiplex PCR. The sample lists some 110,000 clones, around 58% occurring once. The starting material was CD8+ T cells sorted from blood, obtained at week 4, from a patient treated with tofacitinib. The receptors shown here come from a human donor with alopecia areata. Each CDR3 is given with its conserved first and last residue. A D gene is named only where the DNA matches it firmly. Some rows mark clone size as missing; the rest say once, few, many or name a class of expanded clone.

size	length	D	V	J	CDR3	DNA
few	13	NA	TRBV7-9	TRBJ2-1	CAGQSPGDDEQFF	TGTGCCGGCCAATCCCCCGGGGATGATGAGCAGTTCTTC
NA	15	NA	TRBV6-4	TRBJ2-6	CASSDLRTGANVLTF	TGTGCCAGCAGTGATCTACGTACTGGGGCCAACGTCCTGACTTTC
few	13	TRBD2	TRBV29-1	TRBJ2-3	CSAVAGDTDTQYF	TGCAGCGCCGTAGCGGGGGACACAGATACGCAGTATTTT
NA	15	NA	TRBV27	TRBJ1-5	CASSPLMGSNQPQHF	TGTGCCAGCAGCCCCCTAATGGGGAGCAATCAGCCCCAGCATTTT
NA	10	NA	TRBV30	TRBJ2-1	CAWSGGEQFF	TGTGCCTGGAGTGGAGGGGAGCAGTTCTTC
NA	17	NA	TRBV29-1	TRBJ2-4	CSVEESAALLAKNIQYF	TGCAGCGTTGAAGAATCGGCGGCGTTGCTAGCCAAAAACATTCAGTACTTC
NA	12	NA	TRBV30	TRBJ2-7	CAWSGTVYEQYF	TGTGCCTGGAGTGGGACAGTGTACGAGCAGTACTTC
NA	12	NA	TRBV9	TRBJ2-7	CASSTGYDEQYF	TGTGCCAGCAGCACAGGCTATGACGAGCAGTACTTC
few	14	NA	TRBV7-9	TRBJ1-4	CASSYREEGEKLFF	TGTGCCAGCAGCTACAGGGAAGAGGGTGAAAAACTGTTTTTT
NA	14	NA	TRBV15	TRBJ1-2	CATSTPTGSYGYTF	TGTGCCACCAGCACCCCGACAGGAAGCTATGGCTACACCTTC
NA	15	NA	TRBV30	TRBJ1-1	CAWIVNWDGNTEAFF	TGTGCCTGGATAGTTAATTGGGATGGCAACACTGAAGCTTTCTTT
NA	14	NA	TRBV6-5	TRBJ1-2	CASSYSQNYYGYTF	TGTGCCAGCAGTTACAGCCAGAACTACTATGGCTACACCTTC
NA	11	NA	TRBV29-1	TRBJ2-2	CSVEEPGELFF	TGCAGCGTCGAGGAGCCCGGGGAGCTGTTTTTT
NA	13	TRBD1	TRBV30	TRBJ2-5	CAWQPGGQETQYF	TGTGCCTGGCAACCAGGGGGCCAAGAGACCCAGTACTTC
NA	14	NA	TRBV29-1	TRBJ2-7	CSVEAGEEGYEQYF	TGCAGCGTTGAGGCAGGGGAGGAAGGCTACGAGCAGTACTTC
few	11	NA	TRBV29-1	TRBJ2-3	CSATIPDTQYF	TGCAGCGCCACGATACCAGATACGCAGTATTTT
once	16	TRBD2	TRBV13	TRBJ2-7	CASSFPSGGAQDEQYF	TGTGCCAGCAGCTTCCCTAGCGGGGGGGCCCAGGACGAGCAGTACTTC
NA	15	NA	TRBV6-5	TRBJ1-2	CASSTLLRGREGYTF	TGTGCCAGCAGTACTCTTCTGCGGGGACGGGAGGGCTACACCTTC
NA	16	NA	TRBV2	TRBJ2-1	CASSELGSGTYNEQFF	TGTGCCAGCAGTGAACTCGGTAGCGGAACCTACAATGAGCAGTTCTTC
NA	14	NA	TRBV30	TRBJ1-4	CAWSVVTGNEKLFF	TGTGCCTGGAGTGTAGTCACGGGAAATGAAAAACTGTTTTTT
NA	14	NA	TRBV6-5	TRBJ2-7	CASRDDIGSYEQYF	TGTGCCAGCAGGGATGACATAGGCTCCTACGAGCAGTACTTC
NA	15	NA	TRBV4-1	TRBJ1-1	CASSQDGRMNTEAFF	TGCGCCAGCAGCCAAGATGGCAGAATGAACACTGAAGCTTTCTTT
few	12	TRBD1	TRBV9	TRBJ1-2	CASSLTGDGYTF	TGTGCCAGCAGCCTAACAGGGGATGGCTACACCTTC
once	14	NA	TRBV7-9	TRBJ2-7	CASSLVPGSYEQYF	TGTGCCAGCAGCTTAGTCCCCGGATCCTACGAGCAGTACTTC
NA	14	NA	TRBV27	TRBJ1-5	CASSSAGPIQPQHF	TGTGCCAGCAGTTCCGCGGGCCCAATTCAGCCCCAGCATTTT
NA	12	NA	TRBV30	TRBJ2-7	CAWSRDHYEQYF	TGTGCCTGGAGCCGGGACCACTACGAGCAGTACTTC
few	16	NA	TRBV27	TRBJ2-1	CASSLGGLGSYNEQFF	TGTGCCAGCAGTTTAGGGGGGTTAGGCTCCTACAATGAGCAGTTCTTC
NA	12	NA	TRBV29-1	TRBJ1-2	CSVEEGSYGYTF	TGCAGCGTTGAGGAGGGAAGCTATGGCTACACCTTC
few	15	NA	TRBV6-4	TRBJ2-5	CASSDRPGLQETQYF	TGTGCCAGCAGTGACCGGCCGGGACTCCAAGAGACCCAGTACTTC
NA	14	TRBD1	TRBV7-9	TRBJ2-7	CASSLGNRGREQYF	TGTGCCAGCAGCTTAGGGAACAGGGGACGCGAGCAGTACTTC
NA	13	TRBD1	TRBV9	TRBJ1-2	CASSVWDSYGYTF	TGTGCCAGCAGCGTCTGGGACAGCTATGGCTACACCTTC
NA	14	NA	TRBV30	TRBJ2-2	CAWSVDSNTGELFF	TGTGCCTGGAGTGTCGACTCGAACACCGGGGAGCTGTTTTTT
few	15	TRBD2	TRBV6-4	TRBJ2-1	CASSVLAGGNNEQFF	TGTGCCAGCAGTGTACTAGCGGGGGGGAACAATGAGCAGTTCTTC
NA	13	NA	TRBV14	TRBJ2-5	CASSQAEQETQYF	TGTGCCAGCAGCCAAGCCGAACAAGAGACCCAGTACTTC
NA	15	TRBD2	TRBV29-1	TRBJ2-1	CSVDGTSGIYNEQFF	TGCAGCGTTGATGGGACTAGCGGGATATACAATGAGCAGTTCTTC
NA	14	NA	TRBV29-1	TRBJ2-5	CSVGCDGGLETQYF	TGCAGCGTTGGGTGCGATGGGGGGTTGGAGACCCAGTACTTC
once	18	NA	TRBV5-1	TRBJ2-6	CASSLISVLSSGANVLTF	TGCGCCAGCAGCTTGATTTCCGTCCTGAGCTCTGGGGCCAACGTCCTGACTTTC